This TCR beta chain was profiled in a study of T cell responses to AZD1222 COVID-19 vaccine. Broader study findings: Baseline antibody screening turned up just five to seven seropositive AZD1222 recipients. Epitopes outside B.1.351 and B.1.1.7 mutated regions reportedly drew nearly half of spike TCRs. Only after the peak T cell response were repertoires sampled.

Second-dose groups at about 4 or about 12 weeks were pooled. Points on this clone: The antigen remains undetermined.

Only in-frame clones appear in the TCRdb table, and some are missing; sequencing was by immunoSEQ multiplex PCR. This table has over 120,000 clones, about 86% appearing once. Sequencing was performed on peripheral blood, taken 28 days after the second AZD1222 dose. The TCR comes from an adult who received the AZD1222 COVID-19 vaccine.

The CDR3 DNA reads TGTGCCAGCAGGAGGGCGGTGGAAGACTATGGCTACACCTTC. Translation: CASRRAVEDYGYTF. The J gene is TRBJ1-2, the V gene TRBV7-2; no clear D. The CDR3 consists of 14 residues. Germline V gene lookup returns CDR1 SGHTA and CDR2 FQGNSA. V was pared by 6 bases and J by 3 bases, with 14 bases between.